The 10 T cell receptor beta chains given below trace back to one sample, sequenced in a study of preoperative IRX-2 immunotherapy in early breast cancer. The treatment here: preoperative locoregional IRX-2 cytokine immunotherapy. The repertoire was sequenced with immunoSEQ multiplex PCR; TCRdb's copy has only in-frame clones and lacks some. The data hold around 95,000 clones, with 80% to 90% observed a single time. Sequencing was performed on tumor tissue, taken after IRX-2 immunotherapy. The receptors originated from a human donor with breast cancer.

The V call is TRBV19, the J call TRBJ1-4; 11 nucleotides line up with TRBD1. CDR1 is LNHDA and CDR2 is SQIVND in the germline V gene (reference sequence). The V and J ends lost 5 bases and 12 bases, in that order; junction bases with no gene match: 8. This CDR3 contains 14 residues. CDR3 nucleotide sequence: TGTGCCAGTAGTCCGCGGACAGGGGGCGCAGAACTGTTTTTT. Residues: CASSPRTGGAELFF.

The chain has TRBV16 and TRBJ2-7; maybe TRBD2 (6 bases). CDR1 is KGHSY and CDR2 is FQNENV in the germline V gene. CDR3 length equals 12 residues. Deletions cut 5 bases from V and 4 bases from J, with 9 bases between. CDR3 in amino acids: CASSVGGYEQYF. DNA for the CDR3: TGTGCCAGCAGCGTAGGAGGGTACGAGCAGTACTTC.

The chain uses TRBV7-7 and TRBJ2-7, with no clear D. Trimming stripped 0 bases from V and 2 bases from J, with 8 bases between. Germline lookup yields CDR1 SSHAT and CDR2 FNYEAQ (reference sequence). The CDR3 runs 14 residues. This CDR3 is CASSLAYGAYEQYF. DNA of the CDR3: TGTGCCAGCAGCTTAGCGTACGGAGCCTACGAGCAGTACTTC.

This sequence joins TRBV6-7 and TRBJ2-3; D call uncertain. TRBV6-7 is placed among ORFs of uncertain function. CDR3 length: 12 amino acids. V gave up 11 bases and J gave up 3 bases, with 12 bases separating them. As DNA, the CDR3 is TGTGCCGTCCGGGCGAGGACAGATACGCAGTATTTT. The encoded protein is CAVRARTDTQYF.

This chain uses TRBV18 with TRBJ1-2, with unresolved D. Trimming cost V 3 bases and J 1 base, with 9 bases left between them. From germline, CDR1 is KGHSH and CDR2 LQKENI. This CDR3 contains 14 residues. The CDR3 DNA is TGTGCCAGCTCACCGGAGAGGGATAACTATGGCTACACCTTC. Amino acids: CASSPERDNYGYTF.

The chain uses TRBV5-1 and TRBJ2-7; 11 positions agree with TRBD2. V trimming: 3 bases; J trimming: 6 bases; junction bases outside the gene matches: 8. CDR1 is SGHRS, CDR2 YFSETQ, per germline. CDR3 length equals 15 residues. The CDR3 sequence: CASSSNSGRASEQYF. As DNA, the CDR3 is TGCGCCAGCAGCTCGAATAGCGGGAGGGCCTCCGAGCAGTACTTC.

This clone appeared once. The rearrangement links TRBV28 to TRBJ1-4; D possibly corresponds to TRBD1 (5 bases). Germline loops: CDR1 MDHEN, CDR2 SYDVKM. The CDR3 totals 12 residues. In DNA, the CDR3 is TGTGCTACAAGACAGCTTAATGAAAAACTGTTTTTT. Its translation: CATRQLNEKLFF.

This clone was observed once. The chain carries TRBV28 and TRBJ2-1; the D is unclear. The V and J ends lost 3 bases and 0 bases respectively, with 9 bases between them. Germline loops: CDR1 MDHEN, CDR2 SYDVKM. The CDR3 runs 15 residues. CDR3 region: CASSFLDGSYNEQFF. The CDR3 DNA follows: TGTGCCAGCAGTTTCCTGGACGGCTCCTACAATGAGCAGTTCTTC. Together with reference TRBV28 and TRBJ2-1, the CDR3 gives the full variable domain: DVKVTQSSRYLVKRTGEKVFLECVQDMDHENMFWYRQDPGLGLRLIYFSYDVKMKEKGDIPEGYSVSREKKERFSLILESASTNQTSMYLCASSFLDGSYNEQFFGPGTRLTVL.

The gene calls are TRBV6-8 and TRBJ1-6; 9 bases align to TRBD1. This CDR3 comprises 15 residues. Germline V gene lookup returns CDR1 MNHGY and CDR2 SAAAGT. V gave up 8 bases and J gave up 9 bases; unmatched junction bases: 11. CDR3 residues: CASRTPGTGRSPLHF. As DNA, the CDR3 is TGTGCCAGCCGAACACCAGGGACAGGGCGTTCACCCCTCCACTTT.

This chain uses TRBV6-8 with TRBJ2-1, with D possibly matching TRBD1 (5 bases). The CDR3 extends over 15 amino acids. Germline lookup yields CDR1 MNHGY and CDR2 SAAAGT. Trimming pared 4 bases from V and 9 bases from J, leaving 19 bases between. CDR3 sequence: CASSWTQPTGTEQFF. Written as DNA, the CDR3 is TGTGCCAGCAGTTGGACCCAGCCCACAGGCACTGAGCAGTTCTTC.